This T cell receptor (beta chain) was profiled in a study of blood T cell repertoires in COVID-19. The table came from immunoSEQ multiplex PCR; TCRdb's copy has only in-frame clones and leaves some out. Here the sample spans fewer than 250,000 clones, approximately 85% being singletons. The clonotype was recovered from a woman in her fifties or sixties with acute COVID-19. Sequenced material: PBMCs or T cells enriched from blood (not recorded which).

This CDR3 is CASSPPWSGGQETQYF. The CDR3 DNA reads TGTGCCAGCAGCCCCCCTTGGAGCGGGGGGCAAGAGACCCAGTACTTC. The chain couples TRBV7-2 to TRBJ2-5, with 9 bases fitting TRBD2. Trimming removed 5 bases from V and 2 bases from J; junction bases left unmatched: 9. CDR3 length equals 16 residues. CDR1 is SGHTA and CDR2 is FQGNSA in the germline V gene.